Listed below are T cell receptor beta chains from one sample, sequenced in a study of CD8 T cells in Susac syndrome. TCRdb analysed the immunoSEQ multiplex PCR reads with MiXCR anew, one entry per CDR3 protein. The sample includes more than 200,000 distinct CDR3 sequences, just over 90% of them seen just once. Source material: CD4+ T cells from PBMCs. The receptors here all came from a human donor with multiple sclerosis. CDR3s include the opening cysteine and the closing phenylalanine or tryptophan. Fields, in order: J gene, V gene, D gene, CDR3 protein, CDR3 DNA. The D gene is left open where the match is weak.

>TRBJ2-3|TRBV29-1|TRBD2
CSETSGRATDTQYF
TGCAGCGAGACTAGCGGGAGGGCCACAGATACGCAGTATTTT
>TRBJ1-6|TRBV4-1|TRBD1
CASSRSPGGSDSPLHF
TGCGCCAGCAGCCGATCACCAGGGGGCAGCGATTCACCCCTCCACTTT
>TRBJ2-4|TRBV12-3/TRBV12-4|TRBD2
CASRAGTRPNIQYF
TGTGCCAGCAGGGCCGGGACTAGGCCAAACATTCAGTACTTC
>TRBJ1-1|TRBV29-1|.
CSVEDVAPMNTEAFF
TGCAGCGTTGAAGATGTGGCCCCTATGAACACTGAAGCTTTCTTT
>TRBJ2-3|TRBV28|.
CASSFNPRTFIADTQYF
TGTGCCAGCAGTTTTAACCCTCGGACATTTATTGCAGATACGCAGTATTTT
>TRBJ1-1|TRBV29-1|TRBD1
CSAGTGYTEAFF
TGCAGCGCCGGGACAGGGTACACTGAAGCTTTCTTT
>TRBJ2-2|TRBV6-1|.
CASSLQIRPNTGELFF
TGTGCCAGCAGCCTACAGATCAGACCGAACACCGGGGAGCTGTTTTTT
>TRBJ2-7|TRBV12-3/TRBV12-4|TRBD1
CASSPSSDRGYEQYF
TGTGCCAGCAGTCCGTCCTCGGACAGGGGATACGAGCAGTACTTC
>TRBJ1-2|TRBV11-2|.
CASSLGTAGYTF
TGTGCCAGCAGCCTCGGGACTGCTGGCTACACCTTC
>TRBJ1-4|TRBV29-1|.
CSVQKGDEKLFF
TGCAGCGTTCAAAAGGGGGATGAAAAACTGTTTTTT
>TRBJ2-7|TRBV6-1|TRBD1
CASSLGQGVYEQYF
TGTGCCAGCAGCCTCGGACAGGGGGTCTACGAGCAGTACTTC
>TRBJ2-7|TRBV28|.
CASSGGLRGIYEQYF
TGTGCCAGCAGTGGTGGCCTTAGGGGGATCTACGAGCAGTACTTC
>TRBJ1-4|TRBV15|.
CATSRDHVRRLNEKLFF
TGTGCCACCAGCAGAGATCACGTTAGAAGGCTTAATGAAAAACTGTTTTTT
>TRBJ2-6|TRBV10-3|.
CASSSSGANVLTF
TGTGCCTCTTCGAGCTCTGGGGCCAACGTCCTGACTTTC
>TRBJ2-5|TRBV5-4|.
CASSSTMGSGDTYQETQYF
TGTGCCAGCAGCTCGACCATGGGTAGCGGAGATACGTACCAAGAGACCCAGTACTTC
>TRBJ2-1|TRBV28|TRBD2
CASRPPSGGAYNEQFF
TGTGCCAGCAGACCCCCTAGCGGGGGGGCTTACAATGAGCAGTTCTTC
>TRBJ1-5|TRBV5-1|TRBD1
CASSLFSGTKGAAPQHF
TGCGCCAGCAGCTTGTTTTCTGGGACAAAGGGGGCTGCGCCCCAGCATTTT
>TRBJ1-5|TRBV5-5|.
CASSLTPQNQPQHF
TGTGCCAGCAGCCTAACGCCGCAGAATCAGCCCCAGCATTTT
>TRBJ1-5|TRBV12-3/TRBV12-4|TRBD1
CASSLSTGEVEPQHF
TGTGCCAGCAGTTTATCAACAGGGGAGGTTGAGCCCCAGCATTTT
>TRBJ2-5|TRBV29-1|.
CSVAHAGLETQYF
TGCAGCGTTGCGCATGCGGGTTTGGAGACCCAGTACTTC
>TRBJ1-4|TRBV5-8|.
CASRIGTSATNEKLFF
TGTGCCAGCAGAATTGGGACATCTGCAACTAATGAAAAACTGTTTTTT
>TRBJ1-5|TRBV20-1|TRBD1
CSARSDRGGSQPQHF
TGCAGTGCCCGATCCGACAGGGGCGGAAGCCAGCCCCAGCATTTT